Listed below are T cell receptor beta chains from one sample, sequenced in a study of a mutant IDH1 vaccine in newly diagnosed glioma. For these TCRs, the target antigens are not known. The table came from immunoSEQ multiplex PCR; TCRdb's copy has only in-frame clones and leaves some out. The sample consists of roughly 34,000 clones, approximately 87% of them appearing once. Sequences were derived from PBMCs, sampled from a glioma patient whose treatment included an IDH1 peptide vaccine. These receptors were taken from a woman in her 30s with glioma. Each CDR3 is given with its conserved first and last residue. The D gene is left open where the match is weak. The size of a clone is reported for some rows only, either as once, few or many, or as a class for expanded clones.

CDR3nt: TGTGCCAGCAGCGTGGGTTCCACGAACACTGAAGCTTTCTTT
CDR3aa: CASSVGSTNTEAFF
j_gene: TRBJ1-1
d_gene: .
v_gene: TRBV9
abundance: .

CDR3nt: TGTGCCAGCAGCGTAGGAAACGGAGCTAACTATGGCTACACCTTC
CDR3aa: CASSVGNGANYGYTF
j_gene: TRBJ1-2
d_gene: .
v_gene: TRBV9
abundance: once

CDR3nt: TGTGCCACCAGACCGACACTTACCAATGAAAAACTGTTTTTT
CDR3aa: CATRPTLTNEKLFF
j_gene: TRBJ1-4
d_gene: .
v_gene: TRBV15
abundance: .

CDR3nt: TGTGCCACCAGCAGTGTGAGACAGGGGGCGCACGGCAATCAGCCCCAGCATTTT
CDR3aa: CATSSVRQGAHGNQPQHF
j_gene: TRBJ1-5
d_gene: TRBD1
v_gene: TRBV15
abundance: .

CDR3nt: TGTGCCAGCAGCTTGAGGACAGGGGATAGCAATCAGCCCCAGCATTTT
CDR3aa: CASSLRTGDSNQPQHF
j_gene: TRBJ1-5
d_gene: TRBD1
v_gene: TRBV7-8
abundance: .

CDR3nt: TGCGCCAGCAGCCGCGGCCAGGACACAGATACGCAGTATTTT
CDR3aa: CASSRGQDTDTQYF
j_gene: TRBJ2-3
d_gene: .
v_gene: TRBV5-1
abundance: .

CDR3nt: TGTGCCAGCAGTGATCAAGACTATGGCTACACCTTC
CDR3aa: CASSDQDYGYTF
j_gene: TRBJ1-2
d_gene: .
v_gene: TRBV2
abundance: .

CDR3nt: TGCGCCAGCAGCCAAGTAGCCTTACAGGGTTCCGAGCAGTACTTC
CDR3aa: CASSQVALQGSEQYF
j_gene: TRBJ2-7
d_gene: .
v_gene: TRBV4-1
abundance: .

CDR3nt: TGTGCCAGCAGCTTGAGTGCTAGCGGGGGGTACAATGAGCAGTTCTTC
CDR3aa: CASSLSASGGYNEQFF
j_gene: TRBJ2-1
d_gene: TRBD2
v_gene: TRBV5-4
abundance: few

CDR3nt: TGTGCCAGTAGTCCAGGACAGGACCCGAATCAGCCCCAGCATTTT
CDR3aa: CASSPGQDPNQPQHF
j_gene: TRBJ1-5
d_gene: TRBD1
v_gene: TRBV19
abundance: .

CDR3nt: TGTGCCAGCAGCTTGCGTGGGGTGGTGGGCACAGATACGCAGTATTTT
CDR3aa: CASSLRGVVGTDTQYF
j_gene: TRBJ2-3
d_gene: .
v_gene: TRBV5-4
abundance: .

CDR3nt: TGCGCCAGCAGCCAAGGACAGGGTAACACTGAAGCTTTCTTT
CDR3aa: CASSQGQGNTEAFF
j_gene: TRBJ1-1
d_gene: TRBD1
v_gene: TRBV4-1
abundance: .

CDR3nt: TGTGCCAGTAGCGAGGTTACGGTGAAGCATGGCTACACCTTC
CDR3aa: CASSEVTVKHGYTF
j_gene: TRBJ1-2
d_gene: .
v_gene: TRBV19
abundance: .

CDR3nt: TGTGCCAGCAGCTTAGTTGACAAGGGTAATTCACCCCTCCACTTT
CDR3aa: CASSLVDKGNSPLHF
j_gene: TRBJ1-6
d_gene: .
v_gene: TRBV7-9
abundance: .

CDR3nt: TGTGCCACCAGCGCCTCCGACACCAGGAACACTGAAGCTTTCTTT
CDR3aa: CATSASDTRNTEAFF
j_gene: TRBJ1-1
d_gene: .
v_gene: TRBV15
abundance: .

CDR3nt: TGTGCCAGCAGTGAAGGACAGTCCTCTGGAAACACCATATATTTT
CDR3aa: CASSEGQSSGNTIYF
j_gene: TRBJ1-3
d_gene: .
v_gene: TRBV2
abundance: .

CDR3nt: TGCGCCAGCAGCTTGGGGGACATTGGAAACACCATATATTTT
CDR3aa: CASSLGDIGNTIYF
j_gene: TRBJ1-3
d_gene: .
v_gene: TRBV5-1
abundance: .

CDR3nt: TGCGCCAGCAGCCATGTCTCCCGGTGGGGGCCTACCTACGAGCAGTACTTC
CDR3aa: CASSHVSRWGPTYEQYF
j_gene: TRBJ2-7
d_gene: .
v_gene: TRBV4-1
abundance: .

CDR3nt: TGTGCCAGCAGTGAATATAGCGGGGTTACCGGGGAGCTGTTTTTT
CDR3aa: CASSEYSGVTGELFF
j_gene: TRBJ2-2
d_gene: TRBD2
v_gene: TRBV2
abundance: medium-sized

CDR3nt: TGCGCCAGCAGCTTGTTAGGGGAGGGCTACACCTTC
CDR3aa: CASSLLGEGYTF
j_gene: TRBJ1-2
d_gene: .
v_gene: TRBV5-1
abundance: .

CDR3nt: TGCGCCAGCAGCTTGGCCCACAGGGGGGGGTACAATGAGCAGTTCTTC
CDR3aa: CASSLAHRGGYNEQFF
j_gene: TRBJ2-1
d_gene: .
v_gene: TRBV5-1
abundance: .

CDR3nt: TGCGCCAGCAGCACATCTCTCCAGGGTATCATAGACGAGCAGTACTTC
CDR3aa: CASSTSLQGIIDEQYF
j_gene: TRBJ2-7
d_gene: .
v_gene: TRBV5-1
abundance: .

CDR3nt: TGTGCCAGCGGCCGTTTTACCCCTTTCTACGAGCAGTACTTC
CDR3aa: CASGRFTPFYEQYF
j_gene: TRBJ2-7
d_gene: .
v_gene: TRBV6-1
abundance: .

CDR3nt: TGTGCCAGCAGCTTTCCGACAGTGATAGATACGCAGTATTTT
CDR3aa: CASSFPTVIDTQYF
j_gene: TRBJ2-3
d_gene: .
v_gene: TRBV7-2
abundance: .

CDR3nt: TGTGCCAGCAGCCAAGAGGATAGCGCTTCCTACGAGCAGTACTTC
CDR3aa: CASSQEDSASYEQYF
j_gene: TRBJ2-7
d_gene: .
v_gene: TRBV4-2
abundance: .

CDR3nt: TGCGCCAGCAGCCGTCTTGGGACAGCAAATTCACCCCTCCACTTT
CDR3aa: CASSRLGTANSPLHF
j_gene: TRBJ1-6
d_gene: TRBD1
v_gene: TRBV4-3
abundance: .

CDR3nt: TGCGCCAGCAGCCAAGACAGGGGTCAGGAGCAGTACTTC
CDR3aa: CASSQDRGQEQYF
j_gene: TRBJ2-7
d_gene: .
v_gene: TRBV4-1
abundance: .

CDR3nt: TGTGCCAGCAGCTGGGACAGGGGGCAGTACGAGCAGTACTTC
CDR3aa: CASSWDRGQYEQYF
j_gene: TRBJ2-7
d_gene: TRBD1
v_gene: TRBV5-6
abundance: .

CDR3nt: TGCGCCAGCAGCCAAGAAGGACAGGACATGCGGCCCCAGCATTTT
CDR3aa: CASSQEGQDMRPQHF
j_gene: TRBJ1-5
d_gene: TRBD1
v_gene: TRBV4-1
abundance: .

CDR3nt: TGTGCCTGGAGTGTACTTGGGGTCTACGAGCAGTACTTC
CDR3aa: CAWSVLGVYEQYF
j_gene: TRBJ2-7
d_gene: .
v_gene: TRBV30
abundance: .

CDR3nt: TGTGCCAGCAGCTTTGGATTAGGCGACAGGGAGTCACCCCTCCACTTT
CDR3aa: CASSFGLGDRESPLHF
j_gene: TRBJ1-6
d_gene: TRBD1
v_gene: TRBV5-4
abundance: .

CDR3nt: TGTGCCAGCAGGTACCCTCGTGGGGGCTACACCTTC
CDR3aa: CASRYPRGGYTF
j_gene: TRBJ1-2
d_gene: .
v_gene: TRBV2
abundance: .

CDR3nt: TGTGCCAGCAGCGTAGCGCAGGGTACCTACGAGCAGTACTTC
CDR3aa: CASSVAQGTYEQYF
j_gene: TRBJ2-7
d_gene: .
v_gene: TRBV9
abundance: .

CDR3nt: TGTGCCAGCAGCTTAAGACCAGGAAGGAGGGGCTACACCTTC
CDR3aa: CASSLRPGRRGYTF
j_gene: TRBJ1-2
d_gene: .
v_gene: TRBV7-9
abundance: .

CDR3nt: TGTGCCAGCTCCGACAGGGCCGTTGGCAATCAGCCCCAGCATTTT
CDR3aa: CASSDRAVGNQPQHF
j_gene: TRBJ1-5
d_gene: TRBD1
v_gene: TRBV6-1
abundance: .

CDR3nt: TGCGCCAGCAGCTTGGTGCAGGGGTCAGAGACCCAGTACTTC
CDR3aa: CASSLVQGSETQYF
j_gene: TRBJ2-5
d_gene: .
v_gene: TRBV5-1
abundance: .

CDR3nt: TGTGCCAGCAGCCCCGGGACGGAATTTTATGGCTACACCTTC
CDR3aa: CASSPGTEFYGYTF
j_gene: TRBJ1-2
d_gene: .
v_gene: TRBV9
abundance: .

CDR3nt: TGTGCCACGGGGGACTACGGACCAAATTCACCCCTCCACTTT
CDR3aa: CATGDYGPNSPLHF
j_gene: TRBJ1-6
d_gene: .
v_gene: TRBV6-6
abundance: .

CDR3nt: TGTGCCAGCGATAGAGGGAAAGGAGAAAAACTGTTTTTT
CDR3aa: CASDRGKGEKLFF
j_gene: TRBJ1-4
d_gene: .
v_gene: TRBV2
abundance: .

CDR3nt: TGTGCCAGCAGCCTCGTCGGCGGGGTCGACGAGCAGTACTTC
CDR3aa: CASSLVGGVDEQYF
j_gene: TRBJ2-7
d_gene: .
v_gene: TRBV11-2
abundance: once

CDR3nt: TGTGCCAGCGCGATCTACAGGGTAGACGAGCAGTACTTC
CDR3aa: CASAIYRVDEQYF
j_gene: TRBJ2-7
d_gene: .
v_gene: TRBV7-2
abundance: .